This entry is about one TCR beta chain. What it binds is not known. This entry comes from a study of post-analysis software for immune sequencing data. Study-level points and caveats: In patients, about 5 TRBV segments were more frequent than in controls, with TRBV5-6, TRBV5-1 and TRBV20-1 among them.

Included in the TCR beta cDNA libraries were unique molecular identifiers. T cells, about 0.9 to 11 million of them, yielded some 500,000 cDNA molecules. A single record per CDR3 protein comes from TCRdb applying MiXCR to the PCR reads. The sample records roughly 400,000 distinct CDR3 sequences, approximately 37% being singletons. CDR3 length: 14 amino acids. Germline values: CDR1 MDHEN, CDR2 SYDVKM. V shed 2 bases and J shed 7 bases, with 12 bases lying between them. The receptor comes from a girl aged 2 to 9 with multiple sclerosis. This chain uses TRBV28 with TRBJ1-5; D not resolved. Material: blood. For the CDR3, the DNA is TGTGCCAGCAGTTTAGGAGGGTTGATCCAGCCCCAGCATTTT. It translates to CASSLGGLIQPQHF.